The 4 T cell receptor beta chains given below trace back to one sample, sequenced in a study of T-cell reconstitution after alpha-beta-depleted transplantation in children. Unique molecular identifiers were incorporated into the prepared TCRbeta library. From the PCR reads, TCRdb called clonotypes with MiXCR, one entry per CDR3 protein. This sample has about 500,000 distinct CDR3 sequences; 32% occur once, and the top ten carry under 3%. The source material was PBMCs from the stem cell graft donor, sampled from the stem cell graft. The receptors derive from a human donor who donated a stem cell graft to a child with aplastic anemia.

This clonotype has more than one count but fewer than ten. This chain uses TRBV12-3 or TRBV12-4 with TRBJ2-5; 13 bases are a match to TRBD2. There are 16 residues in the CDR3. After removal of 6 bases from V and 5 bases from J, the junction contained 9 bases not matched to a gene. CDR3 nucleotides: TGTGCCAGCAGCCTACTAGCGGGAGGGCCTGGGGAGACCCAGTACTTC. Its protein product is CASSLLAGGPGETQYF.

This clonotype occurred a few times. This chain connects TRBV6-5 to TRBJ1-1; maybe TRBD1 (5 bases). The CDR3 totals 16 residues. V lost 2 bases and J 0 bases, leaving 13 bases between the germline ends. Germline CDR1 reads MNHEY; CDR2 reads SVGAGI. The CDR3 loop is CASSYQGRYMNTEAFF. The CDR3 nucleotides read TGTGCCAGCAGTTACCAGGGACGGTACATGAACACTGAAGCTTTCTTT.

The chain carries TRBV10-3 and TRBJ1-5; 7 bases are shared with TRBD1. The length of the CDR3 is 15 residues. The germline V gene has CDR1 ENHRY and CDR2 SYGVKD. Unmatched junction bases numbered 2, after V lost 2 bases and J lost 1 base. The CDR3 here is CAISEQGGSNQPQHF. CDR3 bases: TGTGCCATCAGTGAGCAGGGGGGGAGCAATCAGCCCCAGCATTTT.

The chain employs TRBV9 and TRBJ2-5; D unresolved. There are 14 residues in the CDR3. V gave up 2 bases and J gave up 6 bases, with 14 bases separating them. Germline V lookup: CDR1 SGDLS, CDR2 YYNGEE. CDR3 coding DNA: TGTGCCAGCAGCGTTACGTCAATTGGGCAGACCCAGTACTTC. Protein sequence: CASSVTSIGQTQYF.